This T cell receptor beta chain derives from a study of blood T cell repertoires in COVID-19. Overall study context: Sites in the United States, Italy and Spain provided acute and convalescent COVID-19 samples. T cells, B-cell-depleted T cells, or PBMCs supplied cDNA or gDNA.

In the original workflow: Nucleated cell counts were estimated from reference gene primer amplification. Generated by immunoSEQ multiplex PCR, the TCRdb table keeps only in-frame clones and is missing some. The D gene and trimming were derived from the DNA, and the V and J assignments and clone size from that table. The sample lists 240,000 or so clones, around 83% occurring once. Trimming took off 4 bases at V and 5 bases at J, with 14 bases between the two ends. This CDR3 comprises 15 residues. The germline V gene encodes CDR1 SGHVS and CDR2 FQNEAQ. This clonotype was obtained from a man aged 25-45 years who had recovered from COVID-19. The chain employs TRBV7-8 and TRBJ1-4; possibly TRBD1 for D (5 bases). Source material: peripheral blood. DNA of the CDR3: TGTGCCAGCAGCTCCCGCCGGGGGATAAATGAAAAACTGTTTTTT. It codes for CASSSRRGINEKLFF.